This T cell receptor beta chain originates from a study of vaccination effects on CD4 cells after COVID-19. Study findings and constraints: Few convalescent patients were studied, and early post-infection samples were lacking. Clones from infection and from vaccination both contracted markedly late after vaccination.

Germline V CDR1 and CDR2: SGHTA, FQGNSA. V lost 5 bases and J 7 bases, leaving 12 bases between the germline ends. The CDR3 totals 13 residues. This clone was counted only a few times. The antigen remains unidentified. TCRdb keeps only in-frame clones here, not all; method: immunoSEQ multiplex PCR. The sample has about 65,000 clones, less than 85% seen once; the top ten hold around 2.8%. After expansion with viral peptide pools in the ViraFEST assay, antigen-specific CD4+ T cells were sequenced. The culture ran for approximately nine days before CD4+ T cells were isolated. Testing of the vaccine recipients showed negative nucleocapsid antibodies and no prior SARS-CoV-2 infection. PBMC were cultured at under 2.5 million per well with 9 to 10 IU/ml IL-2 and around 9.2 ug/ml peptides. A half-medium replacement with IL-2 medium was carried out on days 3 and 7.

The TCR originated in a human donor who received a COVID-19 vaccine. The source material was CD4+ T cells from PBMCs cultured with HCoV-NL63 spike peptides, sampled before COVID-19 vaccination. The rearrangement uses TRBV7-2 and TRBJ1-5; D is unclear. As DNA, the CDR3 is TGTGCCAGCAGCGCCGCCCTTGGGCAGCCCCAGCATTTT. It encodes CASSAALGQPQHF.